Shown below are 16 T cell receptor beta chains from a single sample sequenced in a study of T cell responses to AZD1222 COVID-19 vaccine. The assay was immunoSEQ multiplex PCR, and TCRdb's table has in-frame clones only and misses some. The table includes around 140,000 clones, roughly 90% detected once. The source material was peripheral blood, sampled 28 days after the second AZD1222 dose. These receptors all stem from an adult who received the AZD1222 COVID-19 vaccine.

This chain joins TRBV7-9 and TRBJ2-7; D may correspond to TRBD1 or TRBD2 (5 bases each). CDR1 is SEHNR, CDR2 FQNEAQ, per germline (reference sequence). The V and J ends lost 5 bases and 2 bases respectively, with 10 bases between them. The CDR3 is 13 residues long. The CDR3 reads CASSRDRAYEQYF. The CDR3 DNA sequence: TGTGCCAGCAGCCGGGACCGTGCCTACGAGCAGTACTTC. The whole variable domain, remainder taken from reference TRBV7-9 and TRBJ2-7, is DTGVSQNPRHKITKRGQNVTFRCDPISEHNRLYWYRQTLGQGPEFLTYFQNEAQLEKSRLLSDRFSAERPKGSFSTLEIQRTEQGDSAMYLCASSRDRAYEQYFGPGTRLTVT.

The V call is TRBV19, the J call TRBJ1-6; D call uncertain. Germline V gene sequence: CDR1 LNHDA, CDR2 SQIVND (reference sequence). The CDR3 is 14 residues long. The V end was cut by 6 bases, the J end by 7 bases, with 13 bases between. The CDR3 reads CASRAGRWNSPLHF. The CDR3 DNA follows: TGTGCCAGTAGGGCCGGCCGGTGGAATTCACCCCTCCACTTT.

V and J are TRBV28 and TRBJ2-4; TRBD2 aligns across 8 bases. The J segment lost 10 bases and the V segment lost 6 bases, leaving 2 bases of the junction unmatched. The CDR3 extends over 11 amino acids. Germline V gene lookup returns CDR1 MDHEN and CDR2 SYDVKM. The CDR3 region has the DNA TGTGCCAGCAGCGGCGGGGGGATTCAGTACTTC. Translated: CASSGGGIQYF.

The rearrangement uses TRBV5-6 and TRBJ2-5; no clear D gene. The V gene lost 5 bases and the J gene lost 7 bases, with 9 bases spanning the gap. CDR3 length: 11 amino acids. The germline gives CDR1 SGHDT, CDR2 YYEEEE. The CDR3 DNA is TGTGCCAGCAGTTCCACTTCGACCCAGTACTTC. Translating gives CASSSTSTQYF.

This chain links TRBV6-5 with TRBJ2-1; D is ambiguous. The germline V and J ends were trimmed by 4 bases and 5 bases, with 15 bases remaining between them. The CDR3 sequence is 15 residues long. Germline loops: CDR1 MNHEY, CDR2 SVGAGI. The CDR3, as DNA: TGTGCCAGCAGTTGGCTGGGCGGCAGAAACAATGAGCAGTTCTTC. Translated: CASSWLGGRNNEQFF.

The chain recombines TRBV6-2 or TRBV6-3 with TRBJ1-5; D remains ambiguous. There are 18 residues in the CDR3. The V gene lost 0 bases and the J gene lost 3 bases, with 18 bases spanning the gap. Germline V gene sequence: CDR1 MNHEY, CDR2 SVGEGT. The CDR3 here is CASSYSPWEAGNNQPQHF. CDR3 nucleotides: TGTGCCAGCAGTTACTCCCCCTGGGAGGCAGGAAACAATCAGCCCCAGCATTTT.

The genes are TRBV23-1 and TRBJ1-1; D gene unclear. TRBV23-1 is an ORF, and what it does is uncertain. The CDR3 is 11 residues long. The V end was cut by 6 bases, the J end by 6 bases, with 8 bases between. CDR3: CASSPPPEAFF. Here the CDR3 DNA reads TGCGCCAGCAGCCCTCCCCCTGAAGCTTTCTTT.

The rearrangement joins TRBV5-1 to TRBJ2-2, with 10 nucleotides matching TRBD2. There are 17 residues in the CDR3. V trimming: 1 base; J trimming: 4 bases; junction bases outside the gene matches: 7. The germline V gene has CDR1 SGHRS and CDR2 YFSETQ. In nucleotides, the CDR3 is TGCGCCAGCAGCTTGCAACTAGCGGGAACGGGCACCGGGGAGCTGTTTTTT. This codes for CASSLQLAGTGTGELFF.

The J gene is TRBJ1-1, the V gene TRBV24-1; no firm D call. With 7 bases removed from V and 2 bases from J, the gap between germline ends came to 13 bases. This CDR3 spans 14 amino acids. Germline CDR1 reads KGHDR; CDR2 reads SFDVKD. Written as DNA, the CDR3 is TGTGCCACCAGAGAATCTGGATTAAACACTGAAGCTTTCTTT. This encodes CATRESGLNTEAFF.

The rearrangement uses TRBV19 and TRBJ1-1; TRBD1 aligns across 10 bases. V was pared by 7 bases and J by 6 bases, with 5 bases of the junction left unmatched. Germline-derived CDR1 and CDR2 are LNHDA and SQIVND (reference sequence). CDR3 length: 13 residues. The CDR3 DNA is TGTGCCAGTATTACCGGGACAGGGGCTGAAGCTTTCTTT. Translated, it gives CASITGTGAEAFF.

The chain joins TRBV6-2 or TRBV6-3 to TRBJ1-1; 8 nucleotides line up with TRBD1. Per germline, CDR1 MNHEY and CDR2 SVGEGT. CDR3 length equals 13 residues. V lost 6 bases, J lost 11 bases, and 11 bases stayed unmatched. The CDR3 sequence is CASSTTGVVVAFF. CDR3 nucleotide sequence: TGTGCCAGCAGCACGACAGGGGTTGTTGTGGCTTTCTTT.

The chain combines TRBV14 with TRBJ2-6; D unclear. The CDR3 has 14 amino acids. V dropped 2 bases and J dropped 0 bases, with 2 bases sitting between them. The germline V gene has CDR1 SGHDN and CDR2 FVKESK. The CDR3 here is CASSQSSGANVLTF. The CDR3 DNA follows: TGTGCCAGCAGCCAAAGCTCTGGGGCCAACGTCCTGACTTTC.

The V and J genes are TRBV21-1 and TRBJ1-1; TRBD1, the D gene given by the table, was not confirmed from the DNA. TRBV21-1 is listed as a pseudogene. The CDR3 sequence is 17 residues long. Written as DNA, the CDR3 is TGTGCCAGCAGCAAAGCCTCACAGGGGGCTCCTGGCACTGAAGCTTTCTTT. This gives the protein CASSKASQGAPGTEAFF.

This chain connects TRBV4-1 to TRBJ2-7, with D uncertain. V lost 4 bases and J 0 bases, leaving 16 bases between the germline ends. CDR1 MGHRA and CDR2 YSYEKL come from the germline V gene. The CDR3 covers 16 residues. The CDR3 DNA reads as TGCGCCAGCAGCCTACTTATCACCGGGCCCTCCTACGAGCAGTACTTC. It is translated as CASSLLITGPSYEQYF.

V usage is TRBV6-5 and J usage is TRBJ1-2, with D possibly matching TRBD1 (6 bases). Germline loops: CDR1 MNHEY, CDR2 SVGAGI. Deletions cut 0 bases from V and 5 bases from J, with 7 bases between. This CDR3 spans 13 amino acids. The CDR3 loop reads CASSYSDRYGYTF. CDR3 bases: TGTGCCAGCAGTTACTCGGACAGATATGGCTACACCTTC.

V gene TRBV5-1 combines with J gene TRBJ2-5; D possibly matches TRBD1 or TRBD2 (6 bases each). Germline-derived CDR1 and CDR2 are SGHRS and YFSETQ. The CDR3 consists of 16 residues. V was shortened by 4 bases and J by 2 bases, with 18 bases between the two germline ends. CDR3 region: CASSRGVRAGQETQYF. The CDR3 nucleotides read TGCGCCAGCAGCAGGGGGGTTCGGGCAGGGCAAGAGACCCAGTACTTC.